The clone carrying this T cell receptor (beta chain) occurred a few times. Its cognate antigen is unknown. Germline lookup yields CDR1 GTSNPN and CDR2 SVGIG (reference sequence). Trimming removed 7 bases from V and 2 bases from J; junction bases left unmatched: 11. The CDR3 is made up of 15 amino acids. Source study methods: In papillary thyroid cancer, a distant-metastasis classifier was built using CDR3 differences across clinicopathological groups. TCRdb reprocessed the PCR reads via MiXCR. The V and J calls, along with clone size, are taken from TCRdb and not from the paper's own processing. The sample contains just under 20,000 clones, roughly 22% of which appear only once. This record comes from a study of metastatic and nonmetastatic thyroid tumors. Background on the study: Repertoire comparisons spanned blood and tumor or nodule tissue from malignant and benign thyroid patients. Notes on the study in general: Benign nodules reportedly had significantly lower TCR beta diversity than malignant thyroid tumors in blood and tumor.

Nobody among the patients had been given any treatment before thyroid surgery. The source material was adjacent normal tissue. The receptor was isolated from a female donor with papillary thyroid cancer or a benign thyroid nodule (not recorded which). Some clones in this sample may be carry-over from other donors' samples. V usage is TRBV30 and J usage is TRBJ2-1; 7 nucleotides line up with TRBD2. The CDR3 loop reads CALGVGLAAYNEQFF. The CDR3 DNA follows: TGTGCCTTAGGAGTAGGGCTAGCGGCCTACAATGAGCAGTTCTTC.